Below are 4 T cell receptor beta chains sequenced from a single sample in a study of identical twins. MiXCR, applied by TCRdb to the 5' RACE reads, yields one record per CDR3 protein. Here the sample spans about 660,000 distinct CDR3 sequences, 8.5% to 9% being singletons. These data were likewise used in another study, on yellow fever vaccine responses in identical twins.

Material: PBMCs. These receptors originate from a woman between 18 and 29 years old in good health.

The CDR3, as DNA: TGCGCCAGCAGCTTTACAGGGCCGACTCCAGGGGAGACCCAGTACTTC. Its protein is CASSFTGPTPGETQYF. V is TRBV5-1 and J is TRBJ2-5, with a possible D match to TRBD1 (6 bases). Trimming removed 2 bases from V and 5 bases from J, with 19 bases in between. CDR1 SGHRS and CDR2 YFSETQ come from the germline V gene. The CDR3 contains 16 residues.

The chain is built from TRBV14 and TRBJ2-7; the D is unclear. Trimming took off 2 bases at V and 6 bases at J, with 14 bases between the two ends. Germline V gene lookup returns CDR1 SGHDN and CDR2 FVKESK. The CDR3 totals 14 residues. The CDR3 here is CASSQLLAPGEQYF. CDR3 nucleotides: TGTGCCAGCAGCCAACTCCTGGCCCCGGGCGAGCAGTACTTC.

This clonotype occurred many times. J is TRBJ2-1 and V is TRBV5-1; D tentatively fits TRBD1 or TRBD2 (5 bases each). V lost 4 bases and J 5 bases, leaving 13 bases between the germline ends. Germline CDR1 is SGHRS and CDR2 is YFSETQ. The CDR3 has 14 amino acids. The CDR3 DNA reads TGCGCCAGCAGCGAGGGGACGGGGAACAATGAGCAGTTCTTC. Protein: CASSEGTGNNEQFF.

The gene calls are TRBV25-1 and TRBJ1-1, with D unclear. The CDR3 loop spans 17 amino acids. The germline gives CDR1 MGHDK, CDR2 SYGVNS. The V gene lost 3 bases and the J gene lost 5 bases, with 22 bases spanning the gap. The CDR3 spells CASSDHPPDLSRTEAFF. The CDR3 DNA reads TGTGCCAGCAGTGACCACCCCCCCGATCTTTCGCGGACTGAAGCTTTCTTT.